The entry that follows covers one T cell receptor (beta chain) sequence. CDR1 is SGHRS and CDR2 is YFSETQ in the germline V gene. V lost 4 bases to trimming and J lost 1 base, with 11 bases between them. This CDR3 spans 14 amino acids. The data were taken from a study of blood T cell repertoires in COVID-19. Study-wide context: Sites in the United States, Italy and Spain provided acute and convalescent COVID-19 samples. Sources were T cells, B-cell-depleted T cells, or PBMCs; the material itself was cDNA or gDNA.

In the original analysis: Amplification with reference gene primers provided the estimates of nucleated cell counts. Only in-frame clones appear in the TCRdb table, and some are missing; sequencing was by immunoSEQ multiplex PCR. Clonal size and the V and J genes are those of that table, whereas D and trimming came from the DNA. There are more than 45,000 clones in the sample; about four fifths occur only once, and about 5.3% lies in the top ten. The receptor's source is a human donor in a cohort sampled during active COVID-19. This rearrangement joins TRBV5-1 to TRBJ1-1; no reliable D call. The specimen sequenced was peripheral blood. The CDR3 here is CASSVRWQNTEAFF. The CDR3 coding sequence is TGCGCCAGCAGCGTGAGGTGGCAGAACACTGAAGCTTTCTTT.